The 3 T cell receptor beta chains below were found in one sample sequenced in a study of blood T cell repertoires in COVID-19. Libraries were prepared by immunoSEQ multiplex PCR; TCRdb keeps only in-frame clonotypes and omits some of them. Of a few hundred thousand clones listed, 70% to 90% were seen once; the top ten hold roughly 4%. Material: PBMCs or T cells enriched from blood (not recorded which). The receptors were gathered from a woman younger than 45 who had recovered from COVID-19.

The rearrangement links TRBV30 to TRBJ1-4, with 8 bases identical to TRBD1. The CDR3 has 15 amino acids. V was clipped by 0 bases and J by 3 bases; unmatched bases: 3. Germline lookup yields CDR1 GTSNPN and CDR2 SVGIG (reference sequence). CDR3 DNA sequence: TGTGCCTGGAGTGTCCGGACAGGGTCTAATGAAAAACTGTTTTTT. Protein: CAWSVRTGSNEKLFF.

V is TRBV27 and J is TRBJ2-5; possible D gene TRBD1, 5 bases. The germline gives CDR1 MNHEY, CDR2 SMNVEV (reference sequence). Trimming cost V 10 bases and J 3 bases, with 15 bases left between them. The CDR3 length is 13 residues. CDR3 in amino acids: CATGDSKEETQYF. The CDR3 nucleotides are TGTGCCACCGGAGACAGTAAAGAAGAGACCCAGTACTTC.

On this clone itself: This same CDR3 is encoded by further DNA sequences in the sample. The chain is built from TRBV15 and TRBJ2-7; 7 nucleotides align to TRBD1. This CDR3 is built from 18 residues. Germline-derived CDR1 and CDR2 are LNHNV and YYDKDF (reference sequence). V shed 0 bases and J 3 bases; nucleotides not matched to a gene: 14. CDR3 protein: CATSRDITLDRLIYEQYF. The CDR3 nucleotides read TGTGCCACCAGCAGAGACATTACCCTGGACAGGCTAATCTACGAGCAGTACTTC.